This entry features one TCR beta chain sequence. Its target is unknown. Germline-derived CDR1 and CDR2 are SGHNT and YYREEE (reference sequence). Between the trimmed V and J ends, which lost 0 bases and 0 bases, there was a span of 4 bases. This CDR3 has 14 amino acids. These data come from a study of CD4 T cells in relation to SARS-CoV-2 and coronaviruses. Study findings and constraints: Memory recall responses, not primary responses primed in culture, are what the assay detects. Pre-pandemic and post-infection samples never came from the same donor. In around 63% of donors, memory CD4+ clonotypes crossrecognized SARS-CoV-2 and at least one common cold coronavirus spike.

Naive and memory CD4+ T cell DNA was deep-sequenced without culture. The assay was immunoSEQ multiplex PCR, and TCRdb's table has in-frame clones only and misses some. The sample consists of about 59,000 clones, 70% to 90% of them appearing once. CD4+ T cells from unexposed donors were obtained before the COVID-19 pandemic (2011-2018). This receptor was taken from a human donor in good health. Sequenced: memory CD4+ T cells from PBMCs. The rearrangement uses TRBV5-4 and TRBJ1-3; D not resolved. DNA of the CDR3: TGTGCCAGCAGCTTGGAACTCTCTGGAAACACCATATATTTT. Residues: CASSLELSGNTIYF.